These T cell receptor beta chains were read from a single sample in a study of cytotoxic CD8 clonotypes in ibrutinib-treated CLL. The protocol was immunoSEQ multiplex PCR, while the TCRdb copy is restricted to in-frame clones and leaves out a portion. The sample carries more than 300,000 clones, about 77% recorded once. The material sequenced was PBMCs, taken before ibrutinib treatment. The receptors originated from a human donor with chronic lymphocytic leukemia. CDR3s include the opening cysteine and the closing phenylalanine or tryptophan. The D gene is left open where the match is weak. A clone size is listed for some rows: how often the clone was seen (once, few, many), or a class if it is expanded.

NA TRBJ1-1 NA TRBV7-6 TGTGCCAGCAGCTCCGCGGGGTCGGTCACTGAAGCTTTCTTT CASSSAGSVTEAFF
NA TRBJ1-1 NA TRBV6-5 TGTGCCAGCAGGTTCATGGAAGGGGGCACTGAAGCTTTCTTT CASRFMEGGTEAFF
NA TRBJ2-5 NA TRBV27 TGTGCCAGCAGTGTCTCGAGGCGGGAGACCCAGTACTTC CASSVSRRETQYF
few TRBJ2-1 NA TRBV20-1 TGCAGTGCTAGTCTGGTCGATGAGCAGTTCTTC CSASLVDEQFF
NA TRBJ2-7 NA TRBV28 TGTGCCAGCAGTTTGCCGACTTCTTTAGCCTACGAGCAGTACTTC CASSLPTSLAYEQYF
NA TRBJ2-1 TRBD2 TRBV9 TGTGCCAGCAGCTCTAGCGGGAACTACAATGAGCAGTTCTTC CASSSSGNYNEQFF
NA TRBJ2-7 NA TRBV29-1 TGCAGCGTTGTGGAGGCAGGCTACGAGCAGTACTTC CSVVEAGYEQYF
NA TRBJ2-7 TRBD2 TRBV28 TGTGCCAGCAGTTTTCCTGGACTAGCTGAGTACGAGCAGTACTTC CASSFPGLAEYEQYF
NA TRBJ1-2 NA TRBV11-2 TGTGCCAGCAGCCCCGCCCCGTTCTTATCCGGAGGCTACACCTTC CASSPAPFLSGGYTF
NA TRBJ1-2 NA TRBV6-5 TGTGCCAGCAGTTACTCGTCACTAGGGATTGGCTACACCTTC CASSYSSLGIGYTF
few TRBJ1-1 NA TRBV7-3 TGTGCCAGCAGCTTCTCAGGGGACACTGAAGCTTTCTTT CASSFSGDTEAFF